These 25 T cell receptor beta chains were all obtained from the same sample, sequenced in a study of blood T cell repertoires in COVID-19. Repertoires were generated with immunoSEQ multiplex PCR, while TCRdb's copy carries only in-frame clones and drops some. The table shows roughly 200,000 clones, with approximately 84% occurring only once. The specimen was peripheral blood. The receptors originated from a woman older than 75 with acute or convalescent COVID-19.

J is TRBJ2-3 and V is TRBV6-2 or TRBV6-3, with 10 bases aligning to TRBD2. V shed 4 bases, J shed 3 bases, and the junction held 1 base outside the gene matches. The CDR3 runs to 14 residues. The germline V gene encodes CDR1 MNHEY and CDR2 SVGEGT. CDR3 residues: CASSSSGRTDTQYF. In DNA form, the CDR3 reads TGTGCCAGCAGTTCTAGCGGGAGAACAGATACGCAGTATTTT.

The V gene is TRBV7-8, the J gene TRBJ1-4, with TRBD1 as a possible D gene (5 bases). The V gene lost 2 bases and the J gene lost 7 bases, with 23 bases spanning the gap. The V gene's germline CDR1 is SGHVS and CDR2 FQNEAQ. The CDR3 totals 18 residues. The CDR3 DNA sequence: TGTGCCAGCAGCTTAAGGGGTCTCAGGGTAGGGTTCGGTGAAAAACTGTTTTTT. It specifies CASSLRGLRVGFGEKLFF.

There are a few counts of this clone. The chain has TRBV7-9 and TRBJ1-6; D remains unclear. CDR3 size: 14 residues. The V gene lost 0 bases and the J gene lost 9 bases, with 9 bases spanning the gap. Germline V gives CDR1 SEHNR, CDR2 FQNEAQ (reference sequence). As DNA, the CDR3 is TGTGCCAGCAGCTTAGCTCGGCGCGGTTCACCCCTCCACTTT. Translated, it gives CASSLARRGSPLHF.

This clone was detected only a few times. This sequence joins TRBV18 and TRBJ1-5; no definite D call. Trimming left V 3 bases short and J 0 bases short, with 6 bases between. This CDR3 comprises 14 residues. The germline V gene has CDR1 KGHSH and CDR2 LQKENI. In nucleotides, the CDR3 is TGTGCCAGCTCACCCACCTATAGCAATCAGCCCCAGCATTTT. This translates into CASSPTYSNQPQHF. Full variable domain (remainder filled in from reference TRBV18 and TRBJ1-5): NAGVMQNPRHLVRRRGQEARLRCSPMKGHSHVYWYRQLPEEGLKFMVYLQKENIIDESGMPKERFSAEFPKEGPSILRIQQVVRGDSAAYFCASSPTYSNQPQHFGDGTRLSIL.

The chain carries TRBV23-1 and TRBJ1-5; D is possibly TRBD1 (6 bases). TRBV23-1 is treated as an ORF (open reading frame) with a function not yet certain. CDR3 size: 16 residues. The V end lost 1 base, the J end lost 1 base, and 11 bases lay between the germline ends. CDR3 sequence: CASSQWGQGSNQPQHF. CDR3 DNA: TGCGCCAGCAGTCAATGGGGGCAGGGAAGCAATCAGCCCCAGCATTTT.

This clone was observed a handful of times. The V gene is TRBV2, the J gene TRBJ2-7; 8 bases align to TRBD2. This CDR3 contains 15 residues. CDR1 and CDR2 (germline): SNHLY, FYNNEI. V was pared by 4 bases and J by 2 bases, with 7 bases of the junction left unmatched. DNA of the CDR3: TGTGCCAGCAGTGGACTAGCGTCTTTAACCTACGAGCAGTACTTC. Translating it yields CASSGLASLTYEQYF.

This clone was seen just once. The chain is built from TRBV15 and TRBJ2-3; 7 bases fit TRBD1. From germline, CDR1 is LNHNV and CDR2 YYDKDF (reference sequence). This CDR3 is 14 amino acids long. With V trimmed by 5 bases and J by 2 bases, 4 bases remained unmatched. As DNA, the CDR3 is TGTGCCACCAGCTTGGGACAGAACACAGATACGCAGTATTTT. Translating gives CATSLGQNTDTQYF.

The CDR3 here is CASSWGQYGYTF. DNA for the CDR3: TGTGCCAGCAGCTGGGGACAGTATGGCTACACCTTC. The V gene is TRBV11-2, the J gene TRBJ1-2, with 7 bases fitting TRBD1. CDR3 length: 12 amino acids. V dropped 4 bases and J dropped 5; count of bases not matched to a gene: 1. Germline V gives CDR1 SGHAT, CDR2 FQNNGV.

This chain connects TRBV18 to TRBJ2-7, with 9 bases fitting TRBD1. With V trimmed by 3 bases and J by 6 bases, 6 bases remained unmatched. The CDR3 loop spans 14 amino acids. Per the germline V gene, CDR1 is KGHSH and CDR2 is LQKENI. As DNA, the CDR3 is TGTGCCAGCTCACCGGGGACAGGGCGTTTCGAGCAGTACTTC. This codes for CASSPGTGRFEQYF.

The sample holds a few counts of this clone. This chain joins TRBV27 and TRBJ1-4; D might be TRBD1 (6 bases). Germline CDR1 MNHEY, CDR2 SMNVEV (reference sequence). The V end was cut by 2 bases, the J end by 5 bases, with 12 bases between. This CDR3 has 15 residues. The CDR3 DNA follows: TGTGCCAGCAGTTTAAGGGGGAATCGAAATGAAAAACTGTTTTTT. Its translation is CASSLRGNRNEKLFF.

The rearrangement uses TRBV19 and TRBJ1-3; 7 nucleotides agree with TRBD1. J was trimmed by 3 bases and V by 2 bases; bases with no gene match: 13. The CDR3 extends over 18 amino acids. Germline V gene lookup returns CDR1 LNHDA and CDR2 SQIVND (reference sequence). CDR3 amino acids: CASSIRLYRGMVGNTIYF. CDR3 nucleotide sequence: TGTGCCAGTAGTATAAGGCTCTACAGGGGAATGGTTGGAAACACCATATATTTT.

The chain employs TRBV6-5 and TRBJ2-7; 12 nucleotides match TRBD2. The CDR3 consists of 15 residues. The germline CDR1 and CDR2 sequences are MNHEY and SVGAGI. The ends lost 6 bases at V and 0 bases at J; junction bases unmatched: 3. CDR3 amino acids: CASRGTSGSSYEQYF. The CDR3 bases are TGTGCCAGCAGGGGGACTAGCGGGTCCTCCTACGAGCAGTACTTC.

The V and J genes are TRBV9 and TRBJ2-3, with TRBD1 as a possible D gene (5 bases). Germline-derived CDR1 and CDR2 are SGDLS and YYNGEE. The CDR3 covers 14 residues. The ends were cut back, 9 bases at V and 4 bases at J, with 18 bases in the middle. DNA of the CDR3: TGTGCCACCGCTGTGGGTGTACAGGCAGATACGCAGTATTTT. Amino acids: CATAVGVQADTQYF.

CDR3 in amino acids: CASSTSGSTGELFF. The CDR3 DNA is TGTGCCAGCTCAACTAGCGGATCCACCGGGGAGCTGTTTTTT. V gene TRBV18 combines with J gene TRBJ2-2; 8 bases are shared with TRBD2. Losses at the gene ends were 5 bases for V and 4 bases for J; bases not matched to a gene: 3. The CDR3 is 14 residues long. Germline assignment: CDR1 KGHSH and CDR2 LQKENI.

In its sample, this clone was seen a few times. The CDR3 region is CASSDHLGGTSGKSLPGTQYF. DNA of the CDR3: TGTGCCAGCAGTGACCATTTGGGAGGGACTAGCGGGAAATCCCTACCGGGGACCCAGTACTTC. The rearrangement uses TRBV2 and TRBJ2-5; 13 nucleotides line up with TRBD2. CDR3 size: 21 residues. Germline V lookup: CDR1 SNHLY, CDR2 FYNNEI. With V trimmed by 3 bases and J by 7 bases, 23 bases remained unmatched.

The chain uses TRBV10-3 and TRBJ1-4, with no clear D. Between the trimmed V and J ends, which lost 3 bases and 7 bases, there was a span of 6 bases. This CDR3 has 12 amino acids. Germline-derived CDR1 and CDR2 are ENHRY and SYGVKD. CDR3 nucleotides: TGTGCCATCAGTGAAGCGAGTGAAAAACTGTTTTTT. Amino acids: CAISEASEKLFF.

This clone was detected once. The CDR3 DNA is TGTGCCAGCAGCTTAGTATCACAGAGAGCTAATTCACCCCTCCACTTT. This gives the protein CASSLVSQRANSPLHF. This chain links TRBV5-4 with TRBJ1-6; D not certain. V was shortened by 2 bases and J by 6 bases, with 15 bases between the two germline ends. CDR3 size: 16 residues. Germline V gene data show CDR1 as SGHNT and CDR2 as YYREEE (reference sequence).

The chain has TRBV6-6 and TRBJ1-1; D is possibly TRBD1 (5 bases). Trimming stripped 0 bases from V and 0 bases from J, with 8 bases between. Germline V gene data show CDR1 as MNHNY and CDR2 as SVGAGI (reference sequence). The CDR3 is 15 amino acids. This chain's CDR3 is CASSYSGQMNTEAFF. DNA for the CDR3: TGTGCCAGCAGTTACTCGGGGCAAATGAACACTGAAGCTTTCTTT.

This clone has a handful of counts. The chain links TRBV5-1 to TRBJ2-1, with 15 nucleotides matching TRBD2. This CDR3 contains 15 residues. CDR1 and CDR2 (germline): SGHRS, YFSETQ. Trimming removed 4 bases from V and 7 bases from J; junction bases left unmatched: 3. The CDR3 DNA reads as TGCGCCAGCAGCCGGACTAGCGGGAGGGTTAATGAGCAGTTCTTC. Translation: CASSRTSGRVNEQFF.

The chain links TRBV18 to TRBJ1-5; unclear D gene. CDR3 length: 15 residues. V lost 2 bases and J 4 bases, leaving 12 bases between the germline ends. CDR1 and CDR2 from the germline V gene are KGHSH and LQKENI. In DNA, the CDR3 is TGTGCCAGCTCACCAGAGTCACAGAGAAATCAGCCCCAGCATTTT. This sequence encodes CASSPESQRNQPQHF.

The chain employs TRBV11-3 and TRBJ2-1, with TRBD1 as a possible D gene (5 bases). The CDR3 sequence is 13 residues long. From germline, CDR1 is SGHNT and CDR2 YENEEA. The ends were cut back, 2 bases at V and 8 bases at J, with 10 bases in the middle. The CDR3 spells CASSLSGPHEQFF. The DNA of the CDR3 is TGTGCCAGCAGCTTATCAGGGCCCCATGAGCAGTTCTTC.

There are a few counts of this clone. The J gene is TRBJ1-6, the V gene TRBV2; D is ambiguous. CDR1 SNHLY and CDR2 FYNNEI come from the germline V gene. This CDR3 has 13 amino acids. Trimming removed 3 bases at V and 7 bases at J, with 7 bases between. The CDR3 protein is CASSDEGNSPLHF. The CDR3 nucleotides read TGTGCCAGCAGTGATGAGGGAAATTCACCCCTCCACTTT. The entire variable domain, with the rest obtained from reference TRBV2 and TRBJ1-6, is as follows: EPEVTQTPSHQVTQMGQEVILRCVPISNHLYFYWYRQILGQKVEFLVSFYNNEISEKSEIFDDQFSVERPDGSNFTLKIRSTKLEDSAMYFCASSDEGNSPLHFGNGTRLTVT.

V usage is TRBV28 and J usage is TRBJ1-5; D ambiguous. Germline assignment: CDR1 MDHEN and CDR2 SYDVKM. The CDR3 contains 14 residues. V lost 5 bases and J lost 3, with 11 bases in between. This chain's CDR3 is CASSPGGNNQPQHF. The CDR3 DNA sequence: TGTGCCAGCAGTCCCGGAGGGAACAATCAGCCCCAGCATTTT. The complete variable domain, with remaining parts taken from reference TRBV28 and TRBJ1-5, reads DVKVTQSSRYLVKRTGEKVFLECVQDMDHENMFWYRQDPGLGLRLIYFSYDVKMKEKGDIPEGYSVSREKKERFSLILESASTNQTSMYLCASSPGGNNQPQHFGDGTRLSIL.

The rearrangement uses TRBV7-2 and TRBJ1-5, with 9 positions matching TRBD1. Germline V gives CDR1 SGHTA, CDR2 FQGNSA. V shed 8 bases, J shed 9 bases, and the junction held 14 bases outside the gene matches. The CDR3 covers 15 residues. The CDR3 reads CASAPTGGRAWPQHF. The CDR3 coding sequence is TGTGCCAGCGCTCCGACAGGGGGGCGGGCGTGGCCCCAGCATTTT.

The CDR3 protein is CASSNAGSGAFF. DNA of the CDR3: TGTGCCAGTAGTAATGCGGGGAGCGGGGCGTTCTTC. The chain carries TRBV19 and TRBJ2-1, with 7 bases identical to TRBD2. CDR3 size: 12 residues. J was trimmed by 15 bases and V by 4 bases; bases with no gene match: 9. CDR1 LNHDA and CDR2 SQIVND come from the germline V gene (reference sequence). Full variable domain (rest looked up from reference TRBV19 and TRBJ2-1): DGGITQSPKYLFRKEGQNVTLSCEQNLNHDAMYWYRQDPGQGLRLIYYSQIVNDFQKGDIAEGYSVSREKKESFPLTVTSAQKNPTAFYLCASSNAGSGAFFGPGTRLTVL.